This TCR beta chain came from a study of regulatory T cells in long-lasting Graves disease. General observations from the study: TCR diversity was lower in persistent than newly diagnosed Graves' disease.

In its sample, this clonotype was seen many times. Its specificity is not known. Relying on iRepertoire HTBI primers and Arm-PCR of CDR3 regions, the team built TCR beta libraries. TCRdb re-analysed the multiplex PCR reads in MiXCR, keeping a single row per CDR3 protein. The table includes roughly 430,000 distinct CDR3 sequences, approximately 22% detected once. The time point here: persistent/refractory GD, antithyroid drugs over 5 years with positive TRAb. Generation of the TCR library employed RNA extracted from PBMCs. Diagnosis followed American Thyroid Association guidelines for Graves' disease. Germline CDR1 reads LGHNT; CDR2 reads FRNRAP. V lost 0 bases and J lost 4, with 12 bases in between. The CDR3 consists of 15 residues.

The sequence came from a female donor with Graves disease. The sequenced sample was peripheral blood mononuclear cells (PBMCs), obtained when the disease was refractory, from a patient treated with antithyroid drugs. The rearrangement uses TRBV12-5 and TRBJ2-5; maybe TRBD1 (5 bases). The CDR3 loop is CASGLVICRAETQYF. The CDR3 DNA follows: TGTGCTAGTGGTTTGGTAATATGCAGGGCAGAGACCCAGTACTTC.